This entry concerns a single TCR beta chain. Its antigen is still unknown. This CDR3 region has 16 residues. J was trimmed by 0 bases and V by 4 bases; bases with no gene match: 8. The germline V gene encodes CDR1 GTSNPN and CDR2 SVGIG (reference sequence). This entry is derived from a study of shared clonotypes between healthy human individuals. Study in general: Per-donor plates numbered three CD4 naive, three CD4 memory, two CD8 naive and one CD8 memory. Points from the study as a whole: Despite large depth, rarefaction showed incomplete sorted-subset sequencing. The study generally estimated greater richness for naive than memory subsets.

Some clones are missing from TCRdb's copy, which holds only in-frame ones; the method was immunoSEQ multiplex PCR. Here the sample spans 2 million to 2.5 million clones, 95% being singletons. Naive CD45RA+ and memory CD45RA-negative subsets were split from CD4+ cells. V usage is TRBV30 and J usage is TRBJ2-4; 8 nucleotides align to TRBD2. The source is a man aged 18 to 30 in good health. The sample comprised naive CD4+ T cells sorted from blood. The subset: CD45RA+ positively selected. CDR3 sequence: CAWKRLAKLAKNIQYF. DNA of the CDR3: TGTGCCTGGAAGAGACTAGCGAAGCTAGCCAAAAACATTCAGTACTTC.